The next 4 T cell receptor beta chains were all read from a single sample in a study of blood T cell repertoires in COVID-19. Some clones are missing from TCRdb's copy, which holds only in-frame ones; the method was immunoSEQ multiplex PCR. This table has about 180,000 clones, around 87% appearing once. Sequencing was performed on peripheral blood. The receptors stem from a woman between 25 and 40 years old with active or convalescent COVID-19.

The chain joins TRBV14 to TRBJ1-3, with D hard to call. The CDR3 runs to 15 residues. CDR1 SGHDN and CDR2 FVKESK come from the germline V gene. Trimming removed 0 bases at V and 4 bases at J, with 10 bases between. The CDR3: CASSQDSGHGNTIYF. The CDR3 DNA follows: TGTGCCAGCAGCCAAGACTCGGGTCACGGAAACACCATATATTTT.

The chain combines TRBV28 with TRBJ2-7; 10 bases fit TRBD2. V gave up 7 bases and J gave up 2 bases; unmatched junction bases: 5. The CDR3 contains 14 residues. Germline CDR1 reads MDHEN; CDR2 reads SYDVKM. The CDR3 loop is CASTSGRGPYEQYF. For the CDR3, the DNA is TGTGCCAGCACTAGCGGGAGAGGGCCCTACGAGCAGTACTTC.

The chain combines TRBV27 with TRBJ1-5, with TRBD1 matching over 7 bases. The germline gives CDR1 MNHEY, CDR2 SMNVEV (reference sequence). CDR3 length: 14 residues. V lost 2 bases and J lost 6; bases outside the gene matches: 4. The CDR3 protein is CASSLRQGTQPQHF. The CDR3 bases are TGTGCCAGCAGTTTACGACAGGGAACTCAGCCCCAGCATTTT.

CDR3 nucleotides: TGTGCCAGCAGCTTAGTGGCTAGCGGGAGACGCGAGCAGTACTTC. It is translated as CASSLVASGRREQYF. The V and J genes are TRBV7-2 and TRBJ2-7, with TRBD2 matching 10 bases. CDR1 is SGHTA, CDR2 FQGNSA, per germline. V trimming: 1 base; J trimming: 6 bases; junction bases outside the gene matches: 6. The CDR3 is made up of 15 amino acids.